This T cell receptor beta chain stems from a study of T cell repertoires in cytomegalovirus infection. About the research overall: Based on public TCR beta signatures, there were indications of CMV infection and of a matching HLA type. General observations from the study: HLA-C-restricted CMV clonotypes gave the most frequent clonotype in two of eight donors. The cumulative frequency of public TCR beta families distinguished individuals who carried CMV together with the relevant HLA.

The CDR3 covers 17 residues. V was clipped by 4 bases and J by 6 bases; unmatched bases: 13. The germline gives CDR1 MGHRA, CDR2 YSYEKL. A word on this clonotype: Its target is not known.

A single record per CDR3 protein comes from TCRdb applying MiXCR to the reads. This sample has 97,000 or so distinct CDR3 sequences, with 15% to 20% found just once. The chain employs TRBV4-1 and TRBJ2-1; 9 bases are a match to TRBD2. The origin of this receptor is a human donor in good health (CMV status not recorded). Some clones in this sample may be carry-over from other donors' samples. Sequencing used PBMCs. The CDR3 is CASSPETGTSRANEQFF. The CDR3 region has the DNA TGCGCCAGCAGCCCAGAGACCGGGACTAGCAGGGCCAATGAGCAGTTCTTC.